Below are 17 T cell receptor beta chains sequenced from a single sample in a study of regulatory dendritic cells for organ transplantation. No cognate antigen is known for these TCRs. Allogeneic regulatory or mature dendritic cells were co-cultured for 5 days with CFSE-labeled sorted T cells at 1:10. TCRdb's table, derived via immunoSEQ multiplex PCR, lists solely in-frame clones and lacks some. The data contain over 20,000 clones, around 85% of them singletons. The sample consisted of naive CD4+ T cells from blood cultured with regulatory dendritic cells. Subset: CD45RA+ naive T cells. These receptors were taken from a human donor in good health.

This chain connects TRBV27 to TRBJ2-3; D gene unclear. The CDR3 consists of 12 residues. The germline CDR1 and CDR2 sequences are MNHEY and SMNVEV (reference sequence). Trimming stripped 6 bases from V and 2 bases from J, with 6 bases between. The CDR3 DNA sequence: TGTGCCAGCAGAACAAACACAGATACGCAGTATTTT. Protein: CASRTNTDTQYF.

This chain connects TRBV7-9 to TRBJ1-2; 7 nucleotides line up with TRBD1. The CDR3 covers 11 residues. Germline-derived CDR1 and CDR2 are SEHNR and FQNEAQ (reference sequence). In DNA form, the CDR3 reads TGTGCAGGACAGGAATGGGCTGGCTACACCTTC. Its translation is CAGQEWAGYTF.

In DNA form, the CDR3 reads TGTGCCAGCCGAATGGCGACGGAGAACTATGGCTACACCTTC. It specifies CASRMATENYGYTF. The V and J genes are TRBV27 and TRBJ1-2; D is ambiguous. The CDR3 contains 14 residues. V lost 8 bases, J lost 2 bases, and 15 bases lay in between. Germline assignment: CDR1 MNHEY and CDR2 SMNVEV (reference sequence).

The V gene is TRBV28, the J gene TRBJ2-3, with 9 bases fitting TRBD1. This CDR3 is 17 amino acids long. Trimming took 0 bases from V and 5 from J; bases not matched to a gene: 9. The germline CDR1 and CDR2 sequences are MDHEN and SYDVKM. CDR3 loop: CASSLWRDRGYQDTQYF. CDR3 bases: TGTGCCAGCAGTTTATGGAGAGACAGGGGGTATCAAGATACGCAGTATTTT.

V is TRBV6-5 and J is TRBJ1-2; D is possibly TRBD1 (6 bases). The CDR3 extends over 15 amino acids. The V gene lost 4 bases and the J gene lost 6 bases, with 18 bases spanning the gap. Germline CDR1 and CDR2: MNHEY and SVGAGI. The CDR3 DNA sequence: TGTGCCAGCAGTTTCCCTAACAGGGCCGGGCATGGCTACACCTTC. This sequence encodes CASSFPNRAGHGYTF.

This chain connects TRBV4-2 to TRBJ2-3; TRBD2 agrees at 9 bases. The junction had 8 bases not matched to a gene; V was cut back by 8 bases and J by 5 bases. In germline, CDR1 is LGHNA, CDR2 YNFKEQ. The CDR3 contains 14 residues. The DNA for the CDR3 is TGTGCCAGCGCGCGGCGGGGGGGCCAAGATACGCAGTATTTT. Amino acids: CASARRGGQDTQYF.

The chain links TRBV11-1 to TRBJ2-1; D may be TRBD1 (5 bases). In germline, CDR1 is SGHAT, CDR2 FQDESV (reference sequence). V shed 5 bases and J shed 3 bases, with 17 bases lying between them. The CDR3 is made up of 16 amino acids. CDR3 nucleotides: TGTGCCAGCAGCCCGTTCCGAAGGGGCGACTACAATGAGCAGTTCTTC. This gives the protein CASSPFRRGDYNEQFF.

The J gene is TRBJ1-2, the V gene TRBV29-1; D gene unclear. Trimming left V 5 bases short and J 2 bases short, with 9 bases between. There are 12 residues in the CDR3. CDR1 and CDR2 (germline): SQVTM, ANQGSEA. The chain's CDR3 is CSVSQPNYGYTF. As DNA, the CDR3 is TGCAGCGTTTCACAACCAAACTATGGCTACACCTTC. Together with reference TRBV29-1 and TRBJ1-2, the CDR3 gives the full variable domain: SAVISQKPSRDICQRGTSLTIQCQVDSQVTMMFWYRQQPGQSLTLIATANQGSEATYESGFVIDKFPISRPNLTFSTLTVSNMSPEDSSIYLCSVSQPNYGYTFGSGTRLTVV.

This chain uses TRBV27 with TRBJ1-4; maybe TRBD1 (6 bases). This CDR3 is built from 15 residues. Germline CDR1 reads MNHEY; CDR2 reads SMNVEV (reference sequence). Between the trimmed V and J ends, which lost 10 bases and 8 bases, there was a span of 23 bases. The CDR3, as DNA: TGTGCCACCGCCAAAAAAACAGGGAGTGGAGAAAAACTGTTTTTT. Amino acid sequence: CATAKKTGSGEKLFF.

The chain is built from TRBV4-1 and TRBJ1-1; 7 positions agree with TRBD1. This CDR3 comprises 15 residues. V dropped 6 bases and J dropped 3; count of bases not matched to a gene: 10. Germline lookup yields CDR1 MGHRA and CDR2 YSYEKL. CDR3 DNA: TGCGCCAGCAGATATAGACAGGGAAGCGACACTGAAGCTTTCTTT. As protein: CASRYRQGSDTEAFF.

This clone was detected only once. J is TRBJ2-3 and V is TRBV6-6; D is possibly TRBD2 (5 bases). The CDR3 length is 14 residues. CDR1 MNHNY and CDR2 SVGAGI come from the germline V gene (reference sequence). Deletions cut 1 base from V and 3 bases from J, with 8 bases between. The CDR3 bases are TGTGCCAGCAGTTACTGGGGAGAGACAGATACGCAGTATTTT. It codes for CASSYWGETDTQYF.

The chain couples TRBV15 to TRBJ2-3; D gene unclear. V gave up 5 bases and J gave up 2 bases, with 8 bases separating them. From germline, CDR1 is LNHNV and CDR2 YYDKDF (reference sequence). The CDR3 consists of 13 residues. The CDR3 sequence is CATSAQHTDTQYF. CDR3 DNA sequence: TGTGCCACCAGCGCCCAGCACACAGATACGCAGTATTTT.

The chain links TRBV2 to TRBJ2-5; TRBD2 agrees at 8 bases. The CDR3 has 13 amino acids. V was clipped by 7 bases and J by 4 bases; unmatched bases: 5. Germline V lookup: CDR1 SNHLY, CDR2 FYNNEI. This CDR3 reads CASNSGLGETQYF. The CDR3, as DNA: TGTGCCAGCAATTCGGGACTAGGAGAGACCCAGTACTTC.

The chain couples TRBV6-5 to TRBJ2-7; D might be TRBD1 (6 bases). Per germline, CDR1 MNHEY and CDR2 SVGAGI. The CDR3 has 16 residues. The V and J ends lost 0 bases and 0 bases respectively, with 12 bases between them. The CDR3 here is CASSYSGTRSSYEQYF. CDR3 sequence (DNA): TGTGCCAGCAGTTACTCCGGGACAAGGAGCTCCTACGAGCAGTACTTC.

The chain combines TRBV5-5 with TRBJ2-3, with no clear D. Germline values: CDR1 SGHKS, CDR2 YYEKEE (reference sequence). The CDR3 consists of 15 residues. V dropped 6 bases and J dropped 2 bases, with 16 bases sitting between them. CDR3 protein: CASKAITQITDTQYF. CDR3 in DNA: TGTGCCAGCAAAGCAATAACCCAAATCACAGATACGCAGTATTTT.

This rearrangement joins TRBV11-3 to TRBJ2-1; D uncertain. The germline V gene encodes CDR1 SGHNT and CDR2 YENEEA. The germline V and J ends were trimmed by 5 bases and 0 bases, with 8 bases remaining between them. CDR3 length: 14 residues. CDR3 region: CASSPRSSYNEQFF. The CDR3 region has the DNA TGTGCCAGCAGCCCCAGAAGCTCCTACAATGAGCAGTTCTTC.

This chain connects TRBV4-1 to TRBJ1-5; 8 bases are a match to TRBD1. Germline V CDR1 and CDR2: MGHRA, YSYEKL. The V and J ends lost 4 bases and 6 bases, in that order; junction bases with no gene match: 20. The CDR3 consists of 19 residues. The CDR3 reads CASSLTRSGTGIMGQPQHF. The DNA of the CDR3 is TGCGCCAGCAGCCTAACAAGATCCGGGACAGGTATTATGGGTCAGCCCCAGCATTTT.